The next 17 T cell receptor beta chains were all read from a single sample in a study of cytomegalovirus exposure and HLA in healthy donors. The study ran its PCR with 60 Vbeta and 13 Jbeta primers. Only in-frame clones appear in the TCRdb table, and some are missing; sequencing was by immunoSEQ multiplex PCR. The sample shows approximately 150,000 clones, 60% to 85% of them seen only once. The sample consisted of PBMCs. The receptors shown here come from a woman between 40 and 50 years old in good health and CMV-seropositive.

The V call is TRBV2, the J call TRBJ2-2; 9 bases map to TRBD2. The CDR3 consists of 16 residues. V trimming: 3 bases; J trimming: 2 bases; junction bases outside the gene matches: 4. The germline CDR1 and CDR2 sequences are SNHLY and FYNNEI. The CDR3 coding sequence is TGTGCCAGCAGTGACGGGACTAGCAGAAACACCGGGGAGCTGTTTTTT. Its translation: CASSDGTSRNTGELFF.

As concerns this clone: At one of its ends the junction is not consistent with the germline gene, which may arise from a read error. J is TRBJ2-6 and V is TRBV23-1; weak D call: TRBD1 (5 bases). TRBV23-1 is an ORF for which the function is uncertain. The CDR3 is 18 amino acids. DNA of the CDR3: TGCGCCAGCAGTCAATCTCACAGGTCCAGCTCTGGGGCCAACGGCCTGACTTTC. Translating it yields CASSQSHRSSSGANGLTF.

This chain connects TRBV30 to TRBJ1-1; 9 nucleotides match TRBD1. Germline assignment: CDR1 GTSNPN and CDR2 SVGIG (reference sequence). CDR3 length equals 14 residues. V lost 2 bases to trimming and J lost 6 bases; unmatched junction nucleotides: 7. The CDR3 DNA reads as TGTGCCTGGAGTTGGTCGGGACAGGGCTCTGAAGCTTTCTTT. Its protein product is CAWSWSGQGSEAFF.

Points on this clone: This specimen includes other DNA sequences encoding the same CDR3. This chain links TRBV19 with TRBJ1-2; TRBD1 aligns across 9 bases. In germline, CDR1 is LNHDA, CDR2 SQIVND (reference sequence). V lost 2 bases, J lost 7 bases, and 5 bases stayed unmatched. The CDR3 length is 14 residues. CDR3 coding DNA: TGTGCCAGTAGTATAACGGGACAGGGTAGTGGCTACACCTTC. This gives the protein CASSITGQGSGYTF.

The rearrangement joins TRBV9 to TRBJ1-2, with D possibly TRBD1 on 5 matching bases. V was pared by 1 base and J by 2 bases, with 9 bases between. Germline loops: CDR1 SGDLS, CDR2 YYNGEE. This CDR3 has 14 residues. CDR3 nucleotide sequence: TGTGCCAGCAGCGTAATTACAGGCAACTATGGCTACACCTTC. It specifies CASSVITGNYGYTF.

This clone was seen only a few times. In nucleotides, the CDR3 is TGTGCCAGCAGCGCAGGACTAGCCGAATCGGATACGCAGTATTTT. Its protein product is CASSAGLAESDTQYF. V and J are TRBV5-6 and TRBJ2-3, with 8 bases identical to TRBD2. J lost 6 bases, V lost 4 bases, and 10 bases had no gene match. From germline, CDR1 is SGHDT and CDR2 YYEEEE. There are 15 residues in the CDR3.

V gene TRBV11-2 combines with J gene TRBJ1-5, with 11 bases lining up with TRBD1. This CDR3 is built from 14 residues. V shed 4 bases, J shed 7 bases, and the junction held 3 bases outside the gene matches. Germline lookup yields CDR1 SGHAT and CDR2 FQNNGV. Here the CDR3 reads CASSSGTGGQPQHF. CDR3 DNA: TGTGCCAGCAGCTCCGGGACAGGGGGGCAGCCCCAGCATTTT.

The CDR3 is CASSPSRGGRYEQYF. CDR3 DNA: TGTGCCAGCAGCCCCTCGCGGGGGGGCCGTTACGAGCAGTACTTC. V gene TRBV7-2 combines with J gene TRBJ2-7, with 9 bases matching TRBD2. Germline CDR1 is SGHTA and CDR2 is FQGNSA. The CDR3 sequence is 15 residues long. Trimming at V came to 5 bases and at J to 4 bases, leaving 9 bases not matched to a gene. Full variable domain (missing parts from reference TRBV7-2 and TRBJ2-7): GAGVSQSPSNKVTEKGKDVELRCDPISGHTALYWYRQSLGQGLEFLIYFQGNSAPDKSGLPSDRFSAERTGGSVSTLTIQRTQQEDSAVYLCASSPSRGGRYEQYFGPGTRLTVT.

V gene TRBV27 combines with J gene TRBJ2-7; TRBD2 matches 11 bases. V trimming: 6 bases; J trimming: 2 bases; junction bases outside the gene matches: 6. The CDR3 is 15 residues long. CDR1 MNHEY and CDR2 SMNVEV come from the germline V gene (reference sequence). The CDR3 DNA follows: TGTGCCAGCAGCCAGGGACTAGCGGCAACCTACGAGCAGTACTTC. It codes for CASSQGLAATYEQYF.

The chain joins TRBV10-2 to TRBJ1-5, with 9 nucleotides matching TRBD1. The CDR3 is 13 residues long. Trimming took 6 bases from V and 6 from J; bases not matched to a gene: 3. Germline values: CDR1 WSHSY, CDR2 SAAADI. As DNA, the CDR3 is TGCGCCAGCAGGGGACAGGGCCGTCAGCCCCAGCATTTT. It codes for CASRGQGRQPQHF.

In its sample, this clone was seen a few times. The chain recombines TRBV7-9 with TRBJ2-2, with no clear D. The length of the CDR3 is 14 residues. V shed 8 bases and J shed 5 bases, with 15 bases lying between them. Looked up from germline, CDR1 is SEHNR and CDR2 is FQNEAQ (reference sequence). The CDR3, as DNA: TGTGCCAGCTCCATGACCACAGAAACCGGGGAGCTGTTTTTT. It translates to CASSMTTETGELFF.

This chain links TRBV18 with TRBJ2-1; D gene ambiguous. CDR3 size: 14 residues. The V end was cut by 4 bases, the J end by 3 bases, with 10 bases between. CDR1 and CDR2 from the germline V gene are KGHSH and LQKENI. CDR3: CASSQAGIYNEQFF. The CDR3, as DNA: TGTGCCAGCTCACAAGCAGGTATCTACAATGAGCAGTTCTTC.

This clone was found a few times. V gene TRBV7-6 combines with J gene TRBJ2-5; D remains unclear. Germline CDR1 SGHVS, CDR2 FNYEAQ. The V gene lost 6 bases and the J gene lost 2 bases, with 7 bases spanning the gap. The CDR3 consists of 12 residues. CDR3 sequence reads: CASRGWQETQYF. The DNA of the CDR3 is TGTGCCAGCAGGGGCTGGCAAGAGACCCAGTACTTC.

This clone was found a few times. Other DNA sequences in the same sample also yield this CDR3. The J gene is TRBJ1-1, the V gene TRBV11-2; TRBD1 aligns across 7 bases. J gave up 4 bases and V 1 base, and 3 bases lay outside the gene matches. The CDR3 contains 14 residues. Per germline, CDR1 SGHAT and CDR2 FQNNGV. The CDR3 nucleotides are TGTGCCAGCAGCTTAGCAGGGGGAGGCACTGAAGCTTTCTTT. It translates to CASSLAGGGTEAFF.

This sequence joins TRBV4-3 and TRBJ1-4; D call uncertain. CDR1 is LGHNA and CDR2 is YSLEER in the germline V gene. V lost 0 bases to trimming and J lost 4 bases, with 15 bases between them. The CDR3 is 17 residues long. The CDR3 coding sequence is TGCGCCAGCAGCCAAGATTACCCCGGCGGGTTTAATGAAAAACTGTTTTTT. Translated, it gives CASSQDYPGGFNEKLFF.

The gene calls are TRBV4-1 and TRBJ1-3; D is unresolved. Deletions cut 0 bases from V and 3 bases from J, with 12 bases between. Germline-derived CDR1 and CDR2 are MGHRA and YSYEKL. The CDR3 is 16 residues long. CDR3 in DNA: TGCGCCAGCAGCCAAGAAAGGCAGGTATTTGGAAACACCATATATTTT. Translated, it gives CASSQERQVFGNTIYF.

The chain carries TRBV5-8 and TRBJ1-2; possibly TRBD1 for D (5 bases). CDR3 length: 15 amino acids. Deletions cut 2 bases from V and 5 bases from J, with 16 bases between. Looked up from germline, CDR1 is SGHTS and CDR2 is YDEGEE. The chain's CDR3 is CASSFRQTLGYGYTF. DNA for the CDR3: TGTGCCAGCAGCTTCCGACAGACCCTCGGGTATGGCTACACCTTC. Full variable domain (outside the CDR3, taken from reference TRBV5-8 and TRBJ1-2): EAGVTQSPTHLIKTRGQQATLRCSPISGHTSVYWYQQALGLGLQFLLWYDEGEERNRGNFPPRFSGRQFPNYSSELNVNALELEDSALYLCASSFRQTLGYGYTFGSGTRLTVV.